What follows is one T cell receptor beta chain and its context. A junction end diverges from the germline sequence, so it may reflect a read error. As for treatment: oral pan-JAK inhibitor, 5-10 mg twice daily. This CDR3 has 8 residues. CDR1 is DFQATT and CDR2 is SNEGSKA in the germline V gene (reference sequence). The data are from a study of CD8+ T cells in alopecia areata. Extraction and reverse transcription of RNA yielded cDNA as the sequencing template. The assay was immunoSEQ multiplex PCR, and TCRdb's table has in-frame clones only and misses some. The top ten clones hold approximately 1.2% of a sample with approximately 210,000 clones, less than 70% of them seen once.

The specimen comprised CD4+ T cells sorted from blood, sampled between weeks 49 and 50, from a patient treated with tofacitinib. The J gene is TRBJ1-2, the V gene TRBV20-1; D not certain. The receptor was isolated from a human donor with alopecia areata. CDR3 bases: TGCAGTGCTAGCGGCAATCAATTC. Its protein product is CSASGNQF.